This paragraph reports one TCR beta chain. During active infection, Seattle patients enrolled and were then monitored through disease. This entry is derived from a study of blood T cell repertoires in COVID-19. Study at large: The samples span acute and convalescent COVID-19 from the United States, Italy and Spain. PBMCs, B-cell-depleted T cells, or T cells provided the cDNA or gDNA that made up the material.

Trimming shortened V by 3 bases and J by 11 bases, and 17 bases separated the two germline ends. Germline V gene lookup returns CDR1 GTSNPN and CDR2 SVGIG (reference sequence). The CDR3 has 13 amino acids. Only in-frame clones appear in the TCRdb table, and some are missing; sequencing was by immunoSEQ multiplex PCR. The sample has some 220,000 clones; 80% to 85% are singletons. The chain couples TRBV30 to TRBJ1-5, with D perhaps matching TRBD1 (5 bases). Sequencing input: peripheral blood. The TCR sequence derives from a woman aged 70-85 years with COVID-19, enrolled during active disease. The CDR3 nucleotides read TGTGCCTGGAGGAGGGGCTCGGGGGGAGCCCAGCATTTT. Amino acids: CAWRRGSGGAQHF.